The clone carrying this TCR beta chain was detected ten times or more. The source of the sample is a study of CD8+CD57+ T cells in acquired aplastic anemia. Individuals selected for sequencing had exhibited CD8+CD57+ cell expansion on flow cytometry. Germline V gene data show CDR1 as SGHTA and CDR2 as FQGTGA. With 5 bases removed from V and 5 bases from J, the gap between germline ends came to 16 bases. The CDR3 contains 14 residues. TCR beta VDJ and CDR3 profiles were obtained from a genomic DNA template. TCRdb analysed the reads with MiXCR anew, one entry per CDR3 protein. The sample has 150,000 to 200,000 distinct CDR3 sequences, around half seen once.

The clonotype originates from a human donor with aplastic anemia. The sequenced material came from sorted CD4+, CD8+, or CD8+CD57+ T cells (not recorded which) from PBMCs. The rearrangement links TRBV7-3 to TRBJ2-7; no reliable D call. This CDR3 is CASSLAPGLDEQYF. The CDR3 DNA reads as TGTGCCAGCAGCCTCGCACCAGGCCTCGACGAGCAGTACTTC.